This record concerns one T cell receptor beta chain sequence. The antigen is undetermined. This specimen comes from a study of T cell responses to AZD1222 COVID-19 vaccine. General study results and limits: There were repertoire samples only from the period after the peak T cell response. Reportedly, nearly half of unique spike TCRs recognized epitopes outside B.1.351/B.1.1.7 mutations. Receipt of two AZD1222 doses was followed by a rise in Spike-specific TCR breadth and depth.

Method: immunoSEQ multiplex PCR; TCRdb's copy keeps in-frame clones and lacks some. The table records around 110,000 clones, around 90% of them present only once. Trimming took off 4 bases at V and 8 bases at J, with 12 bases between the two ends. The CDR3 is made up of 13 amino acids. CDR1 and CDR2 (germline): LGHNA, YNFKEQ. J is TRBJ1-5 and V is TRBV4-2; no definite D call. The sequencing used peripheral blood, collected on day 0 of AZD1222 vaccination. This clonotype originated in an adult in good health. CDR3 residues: CASSRTLDEPQHF. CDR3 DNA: TGTGCCAGCAGCCGTACGTTAGATGAGCCCCAGCATTTT.